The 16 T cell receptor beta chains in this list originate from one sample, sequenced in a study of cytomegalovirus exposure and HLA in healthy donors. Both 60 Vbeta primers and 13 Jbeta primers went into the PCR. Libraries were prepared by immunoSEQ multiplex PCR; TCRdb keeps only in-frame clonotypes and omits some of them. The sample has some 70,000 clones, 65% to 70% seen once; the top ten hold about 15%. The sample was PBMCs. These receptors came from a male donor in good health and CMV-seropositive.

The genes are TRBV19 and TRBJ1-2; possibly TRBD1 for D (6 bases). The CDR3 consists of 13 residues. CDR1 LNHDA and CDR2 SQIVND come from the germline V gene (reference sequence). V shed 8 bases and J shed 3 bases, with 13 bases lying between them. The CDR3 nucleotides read TGTGCCAGTCTACAGCAGGGGTACTATGGCTACACCTTC. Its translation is CASLQQGYYGYTF.

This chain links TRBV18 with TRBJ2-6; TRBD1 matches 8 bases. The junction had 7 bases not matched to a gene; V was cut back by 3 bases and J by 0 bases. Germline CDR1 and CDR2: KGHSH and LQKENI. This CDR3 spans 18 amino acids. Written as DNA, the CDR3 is TGTGCCAGCTCACCTCCGACAGGGGTTACCTCTGGGGCCAACGTCCTGACTTTC. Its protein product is CASSPPTGVTSGANVLTF.

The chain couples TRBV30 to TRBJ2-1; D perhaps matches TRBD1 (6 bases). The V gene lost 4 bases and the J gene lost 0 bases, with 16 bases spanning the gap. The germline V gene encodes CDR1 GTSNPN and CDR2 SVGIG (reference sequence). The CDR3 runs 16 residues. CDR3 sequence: CAWKGVWQASYNEQFF. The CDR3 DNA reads TGTGCCTGGAAGGGGGTTTGGCAGGCCTCCTACAATGAGCAGTTCTTC.

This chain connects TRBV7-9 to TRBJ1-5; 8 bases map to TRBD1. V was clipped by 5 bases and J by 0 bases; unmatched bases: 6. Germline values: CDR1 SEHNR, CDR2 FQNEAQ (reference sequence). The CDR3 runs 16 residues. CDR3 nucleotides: TGTGCCAGCAGCCACTACGGACAGGGTAGCAATCAGCCCCAGCATTTT. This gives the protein CASSHYGQGSNQPQHF.

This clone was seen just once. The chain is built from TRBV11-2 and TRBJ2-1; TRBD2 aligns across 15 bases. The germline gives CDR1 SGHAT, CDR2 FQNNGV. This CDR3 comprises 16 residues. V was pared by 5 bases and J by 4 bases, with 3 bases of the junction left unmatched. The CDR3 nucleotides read TGTGCCAGCAGCCAGGGACTAGCGGGAGGTTACAATGAGCAGTTCTTC. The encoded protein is CASSQGLAGGYNEQFF.

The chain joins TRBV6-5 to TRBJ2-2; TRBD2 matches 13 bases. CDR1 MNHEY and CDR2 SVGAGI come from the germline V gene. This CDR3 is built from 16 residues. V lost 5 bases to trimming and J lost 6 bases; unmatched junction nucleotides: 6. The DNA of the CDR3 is TGTGCCAGCAGTCACTTCACTAGCGGGAGGGCCGGGGAGCTGTTTTTT. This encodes CASSHFTSGRAGELFF.

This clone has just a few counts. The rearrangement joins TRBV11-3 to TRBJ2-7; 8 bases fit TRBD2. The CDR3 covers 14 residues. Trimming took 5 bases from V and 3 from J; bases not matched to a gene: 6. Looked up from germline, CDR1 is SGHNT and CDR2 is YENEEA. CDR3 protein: CASSPGGGSYEQYF. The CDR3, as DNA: TGTGCCAGCAGCCCGGGGGGGGGAAGCTACGAGCAGTACTTC.

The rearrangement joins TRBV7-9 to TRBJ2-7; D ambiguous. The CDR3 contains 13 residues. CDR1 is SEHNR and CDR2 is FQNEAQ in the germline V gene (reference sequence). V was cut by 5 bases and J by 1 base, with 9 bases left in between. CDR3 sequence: CASSGLRSYEQYF. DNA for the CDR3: TGTGCCAGCAGCGGGCTAAGGTCCTACGAGCAGTACTTC.

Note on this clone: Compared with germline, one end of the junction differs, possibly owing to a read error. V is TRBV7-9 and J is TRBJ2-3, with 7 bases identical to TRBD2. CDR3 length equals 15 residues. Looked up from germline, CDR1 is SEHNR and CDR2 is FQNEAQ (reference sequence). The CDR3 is CSSSPAGVGTDTQYF. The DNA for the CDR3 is TGTTCCAGCAGCCCCGCGGGAGTCGGCACAGATACGCAGTATTTT.

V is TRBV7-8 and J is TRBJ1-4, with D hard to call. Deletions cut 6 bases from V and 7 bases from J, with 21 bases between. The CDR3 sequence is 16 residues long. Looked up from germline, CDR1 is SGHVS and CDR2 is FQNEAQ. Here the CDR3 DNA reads TGTGCCAGCAGGTCTACCCCGGGTGCCCTGGGTGAAAAACTGTTTTTT. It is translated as CASRSTPGALGEKLFF.

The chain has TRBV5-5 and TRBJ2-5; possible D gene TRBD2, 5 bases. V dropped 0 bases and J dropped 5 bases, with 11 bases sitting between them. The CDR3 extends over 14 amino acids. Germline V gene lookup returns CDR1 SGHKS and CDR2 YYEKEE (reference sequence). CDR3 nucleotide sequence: TGTGCCAGCAGCTTGGCGGGGATTTGGGAGACCCAGTACTTC. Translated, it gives CASSLAGIWETQYF.

CDR3 nucleotide sequence: TGTGCCAGCAGTTTGAGGACAGGGAACACTGAAGCTTTCTTT. As protein: CASSLRTGNTEAFF. The rearrangement uses TRBV6-1 and TRBJ1-1; 7 bases are shared with TRBD1. With 5 bases clipped from V and 1 base from J, the junction kept 4 bases outside the gene matches. The V gene's germline CDR1 is MNHNS and CDR2 SASEGT. The CDR3 runs to 14 residues.

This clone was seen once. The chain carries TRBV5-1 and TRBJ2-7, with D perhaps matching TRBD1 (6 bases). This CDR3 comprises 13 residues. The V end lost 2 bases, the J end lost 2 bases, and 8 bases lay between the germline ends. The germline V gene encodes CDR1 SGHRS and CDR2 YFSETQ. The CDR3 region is CASSFGQTYEQYF. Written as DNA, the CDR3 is TGCGCCAGCAGCTTCGGACAGACCTACGAGCAGTACTTC.

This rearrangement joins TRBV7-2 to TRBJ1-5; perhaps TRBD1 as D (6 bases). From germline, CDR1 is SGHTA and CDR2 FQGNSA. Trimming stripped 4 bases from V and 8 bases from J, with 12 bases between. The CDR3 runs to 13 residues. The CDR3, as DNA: TGTGCCAGCAGCTCTAACAGGGTAGAGCCCCAGCATTTT. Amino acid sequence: CASSSNRVEPQHF.

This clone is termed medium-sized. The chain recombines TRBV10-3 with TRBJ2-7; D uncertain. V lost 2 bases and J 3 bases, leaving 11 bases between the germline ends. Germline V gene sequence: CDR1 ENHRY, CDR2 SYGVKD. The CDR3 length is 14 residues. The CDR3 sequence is CAISEGHEDYEQYF. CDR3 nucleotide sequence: TGTGCCATCAGTGAGGGCCACGAGGACTACGAGCAGTACTTC.

CDR3 in DNA: TGTGCCAGTAGTGGCACAGGGGCCGGAGAGAACACTGAAGCTTTCTTT. This sequence encodes CASSGTGAGENTEAFF. The V and J genes are TRBV19 and TRBJ1-1, with 7 bases that match TRBD1. Germline CDR1 LNHDA, CDR2 SQIVND (reference sequence). This CDR3 has 16 residues. After removal of 5 bases from V and 1 base from J, the junction contained 10 bases not matched to a gene.